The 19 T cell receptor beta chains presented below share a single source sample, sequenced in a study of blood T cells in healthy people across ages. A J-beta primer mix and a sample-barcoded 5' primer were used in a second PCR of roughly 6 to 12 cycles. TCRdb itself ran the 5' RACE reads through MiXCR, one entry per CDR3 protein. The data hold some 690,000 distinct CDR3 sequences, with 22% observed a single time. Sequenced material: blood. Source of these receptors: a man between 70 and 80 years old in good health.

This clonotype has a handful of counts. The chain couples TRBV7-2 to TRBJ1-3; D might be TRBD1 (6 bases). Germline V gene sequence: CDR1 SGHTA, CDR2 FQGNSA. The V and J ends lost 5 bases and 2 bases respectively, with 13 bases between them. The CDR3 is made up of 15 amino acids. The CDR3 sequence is CASSKGGFAGNTIYF. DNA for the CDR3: TGTGCCAGCAGCAAGGGGGGGTTCGCTGGAAACACCATATATTTT. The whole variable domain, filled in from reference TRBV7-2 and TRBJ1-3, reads GAGVSQSPSNKVTEKGKDVELRCDPISGHTALYWYRQSLGQGLEFLIYFQGNSAPDKSGLPSDRFSAERTGGSVSTLTIQRTQQEDSAVYLCASSKGGFAGNTIYFGEGSWLTVV.

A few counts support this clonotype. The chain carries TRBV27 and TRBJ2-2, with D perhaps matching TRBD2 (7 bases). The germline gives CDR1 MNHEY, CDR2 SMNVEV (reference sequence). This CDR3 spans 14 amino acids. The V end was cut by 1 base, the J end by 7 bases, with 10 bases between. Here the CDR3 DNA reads TGTGCCAGCAGTTTATGGGAGGGGGACGGGGAGCTGTTTTTT. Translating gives CASSLWEGDGELFF.

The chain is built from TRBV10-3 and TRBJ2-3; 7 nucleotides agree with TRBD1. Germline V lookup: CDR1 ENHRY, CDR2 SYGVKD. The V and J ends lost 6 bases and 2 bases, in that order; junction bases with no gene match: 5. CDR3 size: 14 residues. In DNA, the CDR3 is TGTGCCATCAGCCGGGACAGAATCACAGATACGCAGTATTTT. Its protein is CAISRDRITDTQYF.

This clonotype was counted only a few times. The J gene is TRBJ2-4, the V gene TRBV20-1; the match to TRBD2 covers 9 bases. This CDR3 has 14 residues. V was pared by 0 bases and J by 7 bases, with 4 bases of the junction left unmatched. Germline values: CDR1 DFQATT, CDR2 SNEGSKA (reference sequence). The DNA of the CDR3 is TGCAGTGCTAGAGATCCGAGCGGGAGGAACATTCAGTACTTC. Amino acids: CSARDPSGRNIQYF.

Here the CDR3 reads CASSLGRGTINDQPQHF. The CDR3 nucleotides read TGTGCCAGCTCACTAGGGAGGGGGACGATAAACGATCAGCCCCAGCATTTT. V and J are TRBV18 and TRBJ1-5, with D tentatively TRBD1 (6 bases). The CDR3 has 17 residues. Germline V lookup: CDR1 KGHSH, CDR2 LQKENI. Between the trimmed V and J ends, which lost 4 bases and 5 bases, there was a span of 21 bases.

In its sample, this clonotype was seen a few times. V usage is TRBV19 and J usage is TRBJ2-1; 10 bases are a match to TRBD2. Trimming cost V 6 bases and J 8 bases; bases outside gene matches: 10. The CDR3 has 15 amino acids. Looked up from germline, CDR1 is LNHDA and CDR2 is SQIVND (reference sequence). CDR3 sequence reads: CASRSTSGARDEQFF. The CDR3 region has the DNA TGTGCCAGTAGATCCACTAGCGGGGCGAGGGATGAGCAGTTCTTC.

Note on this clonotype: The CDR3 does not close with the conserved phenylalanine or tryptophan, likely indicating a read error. CDR3 residues: CASSVGSSYNEQFL. In DNA form, the CDR3 reads TGTGCCAGCAGCGTAGGAAGCTCCTACAATGAGCAGTTCTTA. The chain recombines TRBV9 with TRBJ2-1; no clear D gene. The germline V and J ends were trimmed by 0 bases and 0 bases, with 4 bases remaining between them. Germline V CDR1 and CDR2: SGDLS, YYNGEE. The CDR3 sequence is 14 residues long.

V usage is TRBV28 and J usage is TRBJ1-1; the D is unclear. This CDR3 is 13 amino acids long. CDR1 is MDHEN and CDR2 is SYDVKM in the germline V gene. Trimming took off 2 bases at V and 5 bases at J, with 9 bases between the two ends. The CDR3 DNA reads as TGTGCCAGCAGTTTAAAGATTTCAACTGAAGCTTTCTTT. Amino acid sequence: CASSLKISTEAFF.

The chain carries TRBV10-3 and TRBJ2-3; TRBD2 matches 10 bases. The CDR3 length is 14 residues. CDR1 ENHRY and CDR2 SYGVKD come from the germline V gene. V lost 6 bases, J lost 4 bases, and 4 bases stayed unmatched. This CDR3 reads CAIRSSGSSDTQYF. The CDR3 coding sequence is TGTGCCATCAGGTCTAGCGGGAGTTCAGATACGCAGTATTTT.

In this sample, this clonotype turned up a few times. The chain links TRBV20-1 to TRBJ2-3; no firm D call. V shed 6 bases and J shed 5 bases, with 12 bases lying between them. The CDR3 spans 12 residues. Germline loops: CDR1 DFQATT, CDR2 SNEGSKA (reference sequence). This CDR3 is CSAASLRDTQYF. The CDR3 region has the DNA TGCAGTGCCGCCTCCCTGAGAGATACGCAGTATTTT.

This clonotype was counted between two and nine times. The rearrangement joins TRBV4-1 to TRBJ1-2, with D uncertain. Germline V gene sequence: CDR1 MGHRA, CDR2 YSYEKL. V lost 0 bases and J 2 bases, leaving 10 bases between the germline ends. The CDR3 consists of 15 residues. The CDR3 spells CASSQDEAANYGYTF. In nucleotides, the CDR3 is TGCGCCAGCAGCCAAGATGAGGCAGCAAACTATGGCTACACCTTC.

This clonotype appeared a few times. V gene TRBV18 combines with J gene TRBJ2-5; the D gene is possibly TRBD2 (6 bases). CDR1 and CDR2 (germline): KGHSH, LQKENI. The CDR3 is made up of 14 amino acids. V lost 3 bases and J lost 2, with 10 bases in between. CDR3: CASSPGGSQETQYF. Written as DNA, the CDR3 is TGTGCCAGCTCACCCGGGGGATCACAAGAGACCCAGTACTTC.

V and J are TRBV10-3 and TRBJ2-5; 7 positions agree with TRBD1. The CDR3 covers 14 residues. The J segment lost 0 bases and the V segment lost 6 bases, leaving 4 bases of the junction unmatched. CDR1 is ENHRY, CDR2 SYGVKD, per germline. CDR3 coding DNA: TGTGCCATCAGGACAGACAGGGACCAAGAGACCCAGTACTTC. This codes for CAIRTDRDQETQYF.

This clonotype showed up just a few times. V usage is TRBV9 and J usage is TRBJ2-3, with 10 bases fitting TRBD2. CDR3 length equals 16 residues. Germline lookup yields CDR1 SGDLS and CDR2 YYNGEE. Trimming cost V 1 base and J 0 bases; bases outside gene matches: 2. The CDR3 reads CASSVTSGASTDTQYF. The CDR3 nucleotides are TGTGCCAGCAGCGTAACTAGCGGGGCTAGCACAGATACGCAGTATTTT. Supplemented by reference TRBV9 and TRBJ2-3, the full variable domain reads DSGVTQTPKHLITATGQRVTLRCSPRSGDLSVYWYQQSLDQGLQFLIQYYNGEERAKGNILERFSAQQFPDLHSELNLSSLELGDSALYFCASSVTSGASTDTQYFGPGTRLTVL.

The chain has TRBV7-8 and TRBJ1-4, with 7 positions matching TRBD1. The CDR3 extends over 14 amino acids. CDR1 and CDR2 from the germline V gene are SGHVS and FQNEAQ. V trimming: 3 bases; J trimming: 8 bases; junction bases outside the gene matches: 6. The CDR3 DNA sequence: TGTGCCAGCAGCTTGAGACAGGGCCACGAAAAACTGTTTTTT. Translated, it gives CASSLRQGHEKLFF.

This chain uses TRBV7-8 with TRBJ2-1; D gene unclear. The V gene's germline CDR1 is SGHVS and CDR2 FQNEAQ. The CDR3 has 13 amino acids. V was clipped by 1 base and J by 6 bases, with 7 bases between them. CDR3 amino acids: CASSLEWVNEQFF. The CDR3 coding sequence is TGTGCCAGCAGCTTAGAGTGGGTCAATGAGCAGTTCTTC.

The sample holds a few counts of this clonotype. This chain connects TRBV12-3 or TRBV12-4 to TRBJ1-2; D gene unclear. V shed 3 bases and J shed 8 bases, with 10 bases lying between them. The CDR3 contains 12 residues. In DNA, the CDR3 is TGTGCCAGCAGTTTTCACAAAGGAGGCTACACCTTC. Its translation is CASSFHKGGYTF.

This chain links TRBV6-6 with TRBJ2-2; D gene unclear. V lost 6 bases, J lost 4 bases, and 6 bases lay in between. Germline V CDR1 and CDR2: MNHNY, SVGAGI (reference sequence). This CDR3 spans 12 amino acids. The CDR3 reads CASRDGTGELFF. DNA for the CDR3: TGTGCCAGCAGGGACGGCACCGGGGAGCTGTTTTTT.

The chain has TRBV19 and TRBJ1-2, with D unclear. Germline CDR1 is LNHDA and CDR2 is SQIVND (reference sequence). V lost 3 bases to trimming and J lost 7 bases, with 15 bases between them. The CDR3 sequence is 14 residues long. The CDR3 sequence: CASSILPPSRGYTF. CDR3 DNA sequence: TGTGCCAGTAGTATTCTTCCCCCCAGCCGTGGCTACACCTTC.